The 31 T cell receptor beta chains listed next were all sequenced from one sample in a study of radiotherapy plus CTLA-4 blockade in lung cancer. Libraries were prepared by immunoSEQ multiplex PCR; TCRdb keeps only in-frame clonotypes and omits some of them. The data show about 110,000 clones, 70% to 90% seen once. The sequencing here drew on peripheral blood, taken from a patient treated with radiotherapy plus ipilimumab. These receptors came from a human donor with non-small cell lung cancer that progressed on radiotherapy plus ipilimumab. Some clones in this sample may be carry-over from other donors' samples.

The chain has TRBV29-1 and TRBJ1-5; D not resolved. Trimming left V 6 bases short and J 2 bases short, with 17 bases between. CDR1 and CDR2 (germline): SQVTM, ANQGSEA. The CDR3 length is 15 residues. The CDR3 DNA reads as TGCAGCGTGTCGGGCGGCTCTATGGGCAATCAGCCCCAGCATTTT. It is translated as CSVSGGSMGNQPQHF.

This chain connects TRBV15 to TRBJ1-3; D ambiguous. V shed 0 bases and J shed 7 bases, with 10 bases lying between them. The length of the CDR3 is 14 residues. The germline V gene encodes CDR1 LNHNV and CDR2 YYDKDF (reference sequence). The CDR3 DNA reads TGTGCCACCAGCAGAGATGTCGGTTCTAACACCATATATTTT. Its translation: CATSRDVGSNTIYF. Drawing the rest from reference TRBV15 and TRBJ1-3, the complete variable domain is DAMVIQNPRYQVTQFGKPVTLSCSQTLNHNVMYWYQQKSSQAPKLLFHYYDKDFNNEADTPDNFQSRRPNTSFCFLDIRSPGLGDTAMYLCATSRDVGSNTIYFGEGSWLTVV.

The chain combines TRBV5-1 with TRBJ1-1; D possibly corresponds to TRBD1 (5 bases). Trimming took off 1 base at V and 6 bases at J, with 16 bases between the two ends. Germline CDR1 is SGHRS and CDR2 is YFSETQ. CDR3 length: 15 residues. For the CDR3, the DNA is TGCGCCAGCAGCTTGTCAGGCAGGGCGGACGCTGAAGCTTTCTTT. This translates into CASSLSGRADAEAFF.

The rearrangement links TRBV5-5 to TRBJ2-5, with a weak D call TRBD2 (6 bases). The germline gives CDR1 SGHKS, CDR2 YYEKEE (reference sequence). This CDR3 comprises 14 residues. Trimming shortened V by 4 bases and J by 5 bases, and 15 bases separated the two germline ends. CDR3 protein: CASSAGGSRETQYF. The CDR3 DNA sequence: TGTGCCAGCAGCGCCGGGGGTTCGAGGGAGACCCAGTACTTC.

This clone was detected only a few times. The rearrangement links TRBV11-1 to TRBJ2-5, with D perhaps TRBD2 (6 bases). Germline CDR1 and CDR2: SGHAT and FQDESV (reference sequence). V was shortened by 4 bases and J by 5 bases, with 23 bases between the two germline ends. This CDR3 is 17 amino acids long. The CDR3 sequence is CASSSGGMAALGETQYF. In DNA, the CDR3 is TGTGCCAGCAGCTCCGGGGGTATGGCGGCCTTAGGGGAGACCCAGTACTTC.

The chain uses TRBV18 and TRBJ1-5; unclear D gene. CDR1 and CDR2 from the germline V gene are KGHSH and LQKENI. V shed 3 bases and J shed 5 bases, with 11 bases lying between them. The CDR3 spans 14 residues. The CDR3 loop is CASSPPGSYQPQHF. In DNA, the CDR3 is TGTGCCAGCTCACCCCCGGGCAGCTATCAGCCCCAGCATTTT.

The genes are TRBV6-5 and TRBJ1-3; tentative D call: TRBD1 (5 bases). Germline CDR1 reads MNHEY; CDR2 reads SVGAGI. The CDR3 covers 13 residues. V shed 4 bases and J shed 2 bases, with 6 bases lying between them. CDR3 in amino acids: CASSWDPGNTIYF. The CDR3 coding sequence is TGTGCCAGCAGTTGGGACCCTGGAAACACCATATATTTT.

The genes are TRBV5-1 and TRBJ2-5, with D maybe TRBD1 (7 bases). V dropped 3 bases and J dropped 1 base, with 10 bases sitting between them. In germline, CDR1 is SGHRS, CDR2 YFSETQ. The CDR3 is 14 residues long. CDR3: CASSWGDSQETQYF. As DNA, the CDR3 is TGCGCCAGCAGCTGGGGGGACAGCCAAGAGACCCAGTACTTC.

This clone was observed once. This chain joins TRBV29-1 and TRBJ1-1; maybe TRBD1 (6 bases). The CDR3 contains 14 residues. V was clipped by 5 bases and J by 4 bases, with 17 bases between them. Germline V CDR1 and CDR2: SQVTM, ANQGSEA. In DNA form, the CDR3 reads TGCAGCGTTTCCACAGGGTCCCCCTTCACTGAAGCTTTCTTT. As protein: CSVSTGSPFTEAFF.

This sequence joins TRBV6-8 and TRBJ1-5; no clear D. CDR1 and CDR2 (germline): MNHGY, SAAAGT. There are 15 residues in the CDR3. Trimming cost V 7 bases and J 0 bases, with 13 bases left between them. The CDR3, as DNA: TGTGCCAGCATCAGAGAGAAGGCTAGCAATCAGCCCCAGCATTTT. Protein product: CASIREKASNQPQHF.

V gene TRBV29-1 combines with J gene TRBJ1-1, with a weak D call TRBD1 (5 bases). CDR3 length equals 11 residues. Germline CDR1 SQVTM, CDR2 ANQGSEA. This CDR3 reads CRGVRNTEAFF. DNA of the CDR3: TGCAGAGGGGTTAGGAACACTGAAGCTTTCTTT.

The chain couples TRBV4-3 to TRBJ2-5; TRBD1 is a possible D gene (6 bases). CDR3 length: 15 residues. Germline V gives CDR1 LGHNA, CDR2 YSLEER. V was trimmed by 0 bases and J by 12 bases, leaving 20 bases between them. DNA for the CDR3: TGCGCCAGCAGCCAAGATATGACTCAAGGGGGATCAAAGTACTTC. Protein product: CASSQDMTQGGSKYF.

V is TRBV5-1 and J is TRBJ1-1; D unclear. This CDR3 contains 14 residues. Trimming took 0 bases from V and 1 from J, leaving 7 bases between them. Germline V gene sequence: CDR1 SGHRS, CDR2 YFSETQ. CDR3 coding DNA: TGCGCCAGCAGCTTGGGGCAGGCGAACACTGAAGCTTTCTTT. As protein: CASSLGQANTEAFF.

The chain employs TRBV30 and TRBJ1-5; D not certain. V was pared by 3 bases and J by 5 bases, with 11 bases between. CDR1 and CDR2 from the germline V gene are GTSNPN and SVGIG (reference sequence). This CDR3 spans 13 amino acids. CDR3 in amino acids: CAWSATEDQPQHF. DNA of the CDR3: TGTGCCTGGAGCGCCACGGAAGATCAGCCCCAGCATTTT.

A single count supports this clone. This chain uses TRBV5-8 with TRBJ2-5, with TRBD1 matching over 7 bases. CDR1 and CDR2 from the germline V gene are SGHTS and YDEGEE. This CDR3 comprises 14 residues. After removal of 1 base from V and 2 bases from J, the junction contained 2 bases not matched to a gene. The CDR3 region has the DNA TGTGCCAGCAGCTTGTCGGACAGGCAAGAGACCCAGTACTTC. It encodes CASSLSDRQETQYF.

V gene TRBV14 combines with J gene TRBJ2-3; TRBD2 matches 8 bases. CDR1 and CDR2 from the germline V gene are SGHDN and FVKESK. The CDR3 is made up of 14 amino acids. V lost 1 base and J lost 5; bases outside the gene matches: 2. The CDR3 DNA follows: TGTGCCAGCAGCCAAGTTAGCGGGGAAGATACGCAGTATTTT. This encodes CASSQVSGEDTQYF.

The V gene is TRBV6-4, the J gene TRBJ1-2; D uncertain. The CDR3 is 15 amino acids. Germline CDR1 MRHNA, CDR2 SNTAGT. Trimming shortened V by 5 bases and J by 2 bases, and 15 bases separated the two germline ends. CDR3: CASSLGGGGNYGYTF. DNA for the CDR3: TGTGCCAGCAGTTTAGGCGGTGGAGGCAACTATGGCTACACCTTC.

V is TRBV9 and J is TRBJ2-6; D may match TRBD1 or TRBD2 (5 bases each). Germline CDR1 SGDLS, CDR2 YYNGEE. The CDR3 has 19 amino acids. Trimming took 3 bases from V and 0 from J, leaving 19 bases between them. The CDR3 protein is CASSAALGDVNSGANVLTF. The CDR3 nucleotides read TGTGCCAGCAGCGCCGCCTTGGGGGACGTCAACTCTGGGGCCAACGTCCTGACTTTC.

The rearrangement joins TRBV5-4 to TRBJ1-2, with 8 bases that match TRBD1. The CDR3 extends over 13 amino acids. In germline, CDR1 is SGHNT, CDR2 YYREEE (reference sequence). Trimming removed 3 bases from V and 10 bases from J; junction bases left unmatched: 8. CDR3 DNA: TGTGCCAGCAGCTCGGGACAGGAACGCCCCTACACCTTC. It codes for CASSSGQERPYTF.

The rearrangement joins TRBV19 to TRBJ1-2; D ambiguous. The CDR3 runs 16 residues. Trimming stripped 0 bases from V and 0 bases from J, with 11 bases between. In germline, CDR1 is LNHDA, CDR2 SQIVND (reference sequence). CDR3 region: CASSIEYAGPNYGYTF. CDR3 coding DNA: TGTGCCAGTAGTATAGAGTACGCAGGCCCTAACTATGGCTACACCTTC.

The chain joins TRBV9 to TRBJ1-1, with D maybe TRBD1 (6 bases). The germline CDR1 and CDR2 sequences are SGDLS and YYNGEE. This CDR3 has 14 amino acids. V lost 0 bases to trimming and J lost 5 bases, with 11 bases between them. In DNA, the CDR3 is TGTGCCAGCAGCGTAGAGGGCAGGGGAACTGAAGCTTTCTTT. As protein: CASSVEGRGTEAFF. Complete variable domain (other parts from reference TRBV9 and TRBJ1-1): DSGVTQTPKHLITATGQRVTLRCSPRSGDLSVYWYQQSLDQGLQFLIQYYNGEERAKGNILERFSAQQFPDLHSELNLSSLELGDSALYFCASSVEGRGTEAFFGQGTRLTVV.

The chain has TRBV11-2 and TRBJ2-1; D gene unclear. CDR1 and CDR2 (germline): SGHAT, FQNNGV. This CDR3 spans 16 amino acids. Trimming pared 5 bases from V and 2 bases from J, leaving 16 bases between. The CDR3 sequence: CASSAWASLAYNEQFF. The CDR3 DNA follows: TGTGCCAGCAGCGCGTGGGCCTCCCTTGCCTACAATGAGCAGTTCTTC.

The sample holds a few counts of this clone. This chain connects TRBV27 to TRBJ2-2; 7 nucleotides agree with TRBD1. J gave up 0 bases and V 2 bases, and 0 bases lay outside the gene matches. Germline-derived CDR1 and CDR2 are MNHEY and SMNVEV (reference sequence). The CDR3 covers 15 residues. The CDR3 region has the DNA TGTGCCAGCAGTTTAGACAGGGCGAACACCGGGGAGCTGTTTTTT. This encodes CASSLDRANTGELFF.

The CDR3 DNA sequence: TGTGCCACCGGTCGGGGCTACGAGCAGTACTTC. This codes for CATGRGYEQYF. This chain connects TRBV15 to TRBJ2-5, with TRBD2 as a possible D gene (5 bases). TRBJ2-7 explains the end of the DNA better; the J call may be wrong. This CDR3 is built from 11 residues. Germline V CDR1 and CDR2: LNHNV, YYDKDF (reference sequence).

The chain is built from TRBV18 and TRBJ2-1; D perhaps matches TRBD2 (6 bases). V was shortened by 0 bases and J by 16 bases, with 13 bases between the two germline ends. The germline V gene has CDR1 KGHSH and CDR2 LQKENI. This CDR3 spans 12 amino acids. The DNA of the CDR3 is TGTGCCAGCTCACCACCCACGGGACTCTTTTTCTTC. The encoded protein is CASSPPTGLFFF.

As for this clone: One end of the junction is discordant with germline, which a read error may explain. The V call is TRBV7-2, the J call TRBJ2-7; D is perhaps TRBD1 or TRBD2 (5 bases each). The CDR3 runs to 13 residues. Germline assignment: CDR1 SGHTA and CDR2 FQGNSA. In DNA, the CDR3 is TGTGCCAGCAGCCTTCAGGGCGGGTACGAGCAGTGCTTC. Its protein product is CASSLQGGYEQCF.

The gene calls are TRBV4-1 and TRBJ2-2; D gene ambiguous. The germline V gene has CDR1 MGHRA and CDR2 YSYEKL. The CDR3 covers 16 residues. Trimming stripped 4 bases from V and 4 bases from J, with 16 bases between. CDR3 in amino acids: CASSPSGSAGTGELFF. CDR3 sequence (DNA): TGCGCCAGCAGCCCCAGTGGATCTGCTGGCACCGGGGAGCTGTTTTTT.

This sequence joins TRBV11-2 and TRBJ2-7, with 9 bases identical to TRBD2. The CDR3 sequence is 13 residues long. CDR1 SGHAT and CDR2 FQNNGV come from the germline V gene. V shed 8 bases, J shed 0 bases, and the junction held 2 bases outside the gene matches. CDR3 amino acids: CASGLAPSYEQYF. The CDR3 nucleotides read TGTGCCAGCGGACTAGCGCCCTCCTACGAGCAGTACTTC.

V usage is TRBV6-5 and J usage is TRBJ1-5; D gene ambiguous. From germline, CDR1 is MNHEY and CDR2 SVGAGI. With 1 base removed from V and 4 bases from J, the gap between germline ends came to 8 bases. The CDR3 is made up of 14 amino acids. Written as DNA, the CDR3 is TGTGCCAGCAGTTACTTGGATGGGAATCAGCCCCAGCATTTT. Translating it yields CASSYLDGNQPQHF.

This clone appeared once. The chain couples TRBV4-3 to TRBJ1-5; D unclear. Trimming took 0 bases from V and 5 from J, leaving 14 bases between them. This CDR3 has 16 amino acids. From germline, CDR1 is LGHNA and CDR2 YSLEER. CDR3 bases: TGCGCCAGCAGCCAAGACGGGTCGGAACCCTATCAGCCCCAGCATTTT. It is translated as CASSQDGSEPYQPQHF.

The chain couples TRBV30 to TRBJ1-3; D is perhaps TRBD1 (6 bases). This CDR3 has 16 residues. The V end was cut by 2 bases, the J end by 0 bases, with 14 bases between. Germline CDR1 is GTSNPN and CDR2 is SVGIG (reference sequence). The CDR3 loop reads CAWSFAGTTSGNTIYF. The CDR3 DNA is TGTGCCTGGAGTTTCGCCGGGACAACCTCTGGAAACACCATATATTTT.